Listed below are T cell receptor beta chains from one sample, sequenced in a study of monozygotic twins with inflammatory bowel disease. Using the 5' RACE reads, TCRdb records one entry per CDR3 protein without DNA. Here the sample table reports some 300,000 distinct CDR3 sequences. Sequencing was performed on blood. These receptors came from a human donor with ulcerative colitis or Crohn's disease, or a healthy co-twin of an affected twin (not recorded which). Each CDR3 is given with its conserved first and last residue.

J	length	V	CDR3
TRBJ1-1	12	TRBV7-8	CASSPLVREAFF
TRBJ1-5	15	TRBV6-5	CASSMDRGWNQPQHF
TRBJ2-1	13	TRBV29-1	CSVEGLAGVEQFF
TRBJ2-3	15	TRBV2	CASSDAGTPPYAEYF
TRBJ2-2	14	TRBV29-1	CSTSGPANTGELFF
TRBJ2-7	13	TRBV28	CASSLVQAYEQYF
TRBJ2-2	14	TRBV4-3	CASSLQQGPGELFF
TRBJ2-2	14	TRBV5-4	CASSSRLDSGELFF
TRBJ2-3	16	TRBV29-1	CSVEAGSRRITDTQYF
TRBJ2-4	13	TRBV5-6	CASNSLAKNIQYF
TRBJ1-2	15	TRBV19	CASSPLPGPDGGYTF
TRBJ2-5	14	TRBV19	CASSGQGAGETQYF
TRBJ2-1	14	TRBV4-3	CASSQDVQSLRQFF
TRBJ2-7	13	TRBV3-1	CASSQSWADEQYF
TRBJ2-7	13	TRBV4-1	CASSRGKTYEQYF
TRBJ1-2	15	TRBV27	CASSSIPLRIYGYTF
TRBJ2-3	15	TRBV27	CASSPSRGSTDTQYF
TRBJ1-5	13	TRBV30	CAFNQGGNQPQHF
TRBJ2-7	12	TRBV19	CASSIRATEQYF
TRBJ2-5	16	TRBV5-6	CASSLARRSEEETQYF
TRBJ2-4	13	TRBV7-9	CASSPALDTIQYF
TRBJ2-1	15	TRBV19	CASCVGAASYNEQFF
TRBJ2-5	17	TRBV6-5	CASSYEKIAGGSETQYF
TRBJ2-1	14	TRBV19	CASSRGDYRNEQFF
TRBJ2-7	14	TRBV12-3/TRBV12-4	CASSFIGGANEQYF
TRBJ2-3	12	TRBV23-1	CASSHRVDTQYF
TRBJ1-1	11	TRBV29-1	CSLAAGPEAFF
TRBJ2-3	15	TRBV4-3	CASSQDGRVVDTQYF
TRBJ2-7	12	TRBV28	CASSPWTYEQYF
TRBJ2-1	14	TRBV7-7	CASSFGGPYNEQFF
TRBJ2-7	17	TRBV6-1	CASRHQTPDRVYYEQYF
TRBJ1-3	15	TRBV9	CASSVRDRGGNTIYF
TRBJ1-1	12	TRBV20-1	CSARQVATEAFF
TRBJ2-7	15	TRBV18	CASSPSGKSSYEQYF
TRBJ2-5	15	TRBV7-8	CATSGARPLRETQYF
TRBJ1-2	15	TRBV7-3	CASSLNPNANYGYTF
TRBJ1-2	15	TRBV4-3	CASSQSRRGPWGYTF
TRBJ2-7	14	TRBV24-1	CATSDTDRAYEQYF
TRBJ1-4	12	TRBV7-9	CASSLEVEKLFF
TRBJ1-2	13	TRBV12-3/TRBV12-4	CASSQSSGYGYTF
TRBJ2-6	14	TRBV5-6	CASSSSSGANVLTF
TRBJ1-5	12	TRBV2	CASSDEGQPQHF
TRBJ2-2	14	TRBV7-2	CASLAGSNTGELFF
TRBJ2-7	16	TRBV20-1	CSAWTSGGSGAYEQYF
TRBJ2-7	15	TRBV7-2	CASSFSLLPPYEQYF
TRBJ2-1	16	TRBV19	CASSLSTSSSYNEQFF
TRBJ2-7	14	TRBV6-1	CASSSWTPTYEQYF
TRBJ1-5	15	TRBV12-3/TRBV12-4	CASSLEGGRIGPQHF
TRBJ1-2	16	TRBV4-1	CASSQRDRGLNYGYTF
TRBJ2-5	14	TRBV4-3	CASSQESGVKAQYF
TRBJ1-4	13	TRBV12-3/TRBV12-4	CASSRSTFSKLFF